Each of the 25 T cell receptor beta chains below was sequenced from the same sample in a study of cytomegalovirus exposure and HLA in healthy donors. Assay: immunoSEQ multiplex PCR; the TCRdb copy retains only in-frame clones and omits some. The table includes 55,000 to 80,000 clones, approximately 94% detected once. The sample consisted of PBMCs. The receptors derive from a man in his late teens or twenties in good health and CMV-seropositive.

This chain joins TRBV7-9 and TRBJ2-1; D gene uncertain. The V gene's germline CDR1 is SEHNR and CDR2 FQNEAQ (reference sequence). V was shortened by 2 bases and J by 10 bases, with 15 bases between the two germline ends. There are 14 residues in the CDR3. The DNA for the CDR3 is TGTGCCAGCAGCTTAAGCTCCCCGCTAGGCGAGCAGTTCTTC. Translating gives CASSLSSPLGEQFF.

The CDR3: CASSKLAWGLSQETQYF. The CDR3 DNA follows: TGTGCCAGCAGTAAACTAGCCTGGGGCTTGTCGCAAGAGACCCAGTACTTC. The chain is built from TRBV28 and TRBJ2-5; D is perhaps TRBD2 (6 bases). Germline CDR1 MDHEN, CDR2 SYDVKM. The CDR3 covers 17 residues. The V end lost 5 bases, the J end lost 2 bases, and 21 bases lay between the germline ends. Full variable domain (outside the CDR3, taken from reference TRBV28 and TRBJ2-5): DVKVTQSSRYLVKRTGEKVFLECVQDMDHENMFWYRQDPGLGLRLIYFSYDVKMKEKGDIPEGYSVSREKKERFSLILESASTNQTSMYLCASSKLAWGLSQETQYFGPGTRLLVL.

V usage is TRBV2 and J usage is TRBJ1-1, with D hard to call. Germline V gene sequence: CDR1 SNHLY, CDR2 FYNNEI. The CDR3 has 14 residues. V lost 4 bases and J 0 bases, leaving 9 bases between the germline ends. The CDR3 protein is CASSGQAMNTEAFF. The CDR3, as DNA: TGTGCCAGCAGTGGTCAGGCCATGAACACTGAAGCTTTCTTT.

The gene calls are TRBV5-4 and TRBJ2-6, with 12 bases fitting TRBD2. The CDR3 is made up of 16 amino acids. V gave up 6 bases and J gave up 2 bases; unmatched junction bases: 3. Germline lookup yields CDR1 SGHNT and CDR2 YYREEE (reference sequence). CDR3 in DNA: TGTGCCAGCATGGGACTAGCGGGTGCTGGGGCCAACGTCCTGACTTTC. Encoded protein: CASMGLAGAGANVLTF.

The chain combines TRBV19 with TRBJ2-7, with TRBD1 matching over 8 bases. Germline V gene sequence: CDR1 LNHDA, CDR2 SQIVND (reference sequence). This CDR3 has 13 amino acids. The trim removed 4 bases at V and 5 bases at J, leaving 4 bases unmatched. Written as DNA, the CDR3 is TGTGCCAGTAGTAGTCAGGGGGCCCACGAGCAGTACTTC. This gives the protein CASSSQGAHEQYF.

This clone was recorded once. This chain links TRBV11-1 with TRBJ1-1; weak D call: TRBD1 (5 bases). Trimming shortened V by 2 bases and J by 4 bases, and 11 bases separated the two germline ends. CDR1 and CDR2 (germline): SGHAT, FQDESV (reference sequence). The CDR3 loop spans 14 amino acids. DNA of the CDR3: TGTGCCAGCAGCTTACAGGGCGGGGGCACTGAAGCTTTCTTT. It yields the protein CASSLQGGGTEAFF.

The chain has TRBV5-6 and TRBJ2-7, with 9 positions matching TRBD2. The trim removed 3 bases at V and 4 bases at J, leaving 11 bases unmatched. Germline V gene data show CDR1 as SGHDT and CDR2 as YYEEEE. This CDR3 has 16 amino acids. This chain's CDR3 is CASSSVGRAGGYEQYF. CDR3 DNA sequence: TGTGCCAGCAGCTCGGTCGGTAGAGCGGGAGGTTACGAGCAGTACTTC.

For this clone: The sample contains more than one DNA sequence encoding this CDR3. The chain has TRBV9 and TRBJ2-2; no clear D. Germline V gene lookup returns CDR1 SGDLS and CDR2 YYNGEE. Between the trimmed V and J ends, which lost 5 bases and 1 base, there was a span of 6 bases. This CDR3 is 13 amino acids long. CDR3 DNA sequence: TGTGCCAGCAGTCCGGGGAACACCGGGGAGCTGTTTTTT. This encodes CASSPGNTGELFF.

This clone was counted a few times. The CDR3 loop is CASSPPGYGSREQYF. CDR3 DNA: TGTGCCAGCAGCCCCCCCGGGTACGGGAGCCGTGAGCAGTACTTC. The V call is TRBV9, the J call TRBJ2-7, with D possibly matching TRBD2 (6 bases). Germline V gene lookup returns CDR1 SGDLS and CDR2 YYNGEE. CDR3 length: 15 amino acids. V shed 4 bases and J shed 7 bases, with 21 bases lying between them.

In this sample, this clone turned up once. The gene calls are TRBV4-1 and TRBJ2-3, with TRBD2 identical over 11 bases. Looked up from germline, CDR1 is MGHRA and CDR2 is YSYEKL. This CDR3 is built from 15 residues. Losses at the gene ends were 5 bases for V and 4 bases for J; bases not matched to a gene: 5. CDR3 coding DNA: TGCGCCAGCAGCTTAGCGGGGGGGCGAGCAGATACGCAGTATTTT. Translated: CASSLAGGRADTQYF.

The chain employs TRBV7-9 and TRBJ2-2, with a possible D match to TRBD2 (5 bases). CDR3 length: 15 amino acids. Germline values: CDR1 SEHNR, CDR2 FQNEAQ (reference sequence). V lost 6 bases, J lost 3 bases, and 14 bases lay in between. CDR3 sequence: CASSAAGSYTGELFF. The CDR3 DNA sequence: TGTGCCAGCAGTGCGGCGGGCAGCTACACCGGGGAGCTGTTTTTT.

This chain joins TRBV18 and TRBJ2-7, with 11 bases lining up with TRBD2. This CDR3 has 14 residues. With V trimmed by 4 bases and J by 7 bases, 6 bases remained unmatched. CDR1 and CDR2 (germline): KGHSH, LQKENI. The CDR3 reads CASSRLAGGGEQYF. The CDR3 DNA reads as TGTGCCAGCTCACGTCTAGCGGGAGGAGGTGAGCAGTACTTC.

The gene calls are TRBV29-1 and TRBJ1-4, with a weak D call TRBD1 (6 bases). CDR1 is SQVTM and CDR2 is ANQGSEA in the germline V gene. V was trimmed by 7 bases and J by 4 bases, leaving 16 bases between them. The CDR3 loop spans 14 amino acids. The CDR3 bases are TGCAGCGCTGGGGGGGCCTCGGTTAATGAAAAACTGTTTTTT. It translates to CSAGGASVNEKLFF.

The gene calls are TRBV7-9 and TRBJ2-7; no firm D call. Germline values: CDR1 SEHNR, CDR2 FQNEAQ (reference sequence). The CDR3 is made up of 11 amino acids. Trimming cost V 2 bases and J 5 bases, with 4 bases left between them. DNA of the CDR3: TGTGCCAGCAGCTTATATGACGAGCAGTACTTC. Its protein is CASSLYDEQYF. The variable domain in full, completed from reference TRBV7-9 and TRBJ2-7, reads DTGVSQNPRHKITKRGQNVTFRCDPISEHNRLYWYRQTLGQGPEFLTYFQNEAQLEKSRLLSDRFSAERPKGSFSTLEIQRTEQGDSAMYLCASSLYDEQYFGPGTRLTVT.

The chain carries TRBV5-1 and TRBJ1-6, with D perhaps TRBD1 (6 bases). Germline CDR1 SGHRS, CDR2 YFSETQ. V was trimmed by 2 bases and J by 8 bases, leaving 11 bases between them. The CDR3 sequence is 14 residues long. This CDR3 reads CASSLGQYDSPLHF. The CDR3 nucleotides read TGCGCCAGCAGCTTAGGACAGTACGATTCACCCCTCCACTTT.

This clone was counted a few times. The chain employs TRBV5-1 and TRBJ1-5; maybe TRBD1 (6 bases). CDR3 size: 14 residues. V lost 0 bases and J 5 bases, leaving 9 bases between the germline ends. Germline CDR1 and CDR2: SGHRS and YFSETQ. CDR3 DNA: TGCGCCAGCAGCTTGGGGGGGCTTGATCAGCCCCAGCATTTT. This gives the protein CASSLGGLDQPQHF.

The rearrangement uses TRBV9 and TRBJ1-1; D call uncertain. Germline CDR1 and CDR2: SGDLS and YYNGEE. V was cut by 2 bases and J by 3 bases, with 14 bases left in between. This CDR3 is 15 amino acids long. CDR3: CASSVGNWRDTEAFF. In DNA, the CDR3 is TGTGCCAGCAGCGTCGGGAATTGGAGGGACACTGAAGCTTTCTTT.

J is TRBJ2-7 and V is TRBV6-5; no reliable D call. The CDR3 extends over 13 amino acids. Per germline, CDR1 MNHEY and CDR2 SVGAGI. Trimming cost V 2 bases and J 2 bases, with 7 bases left between them. DNA for the CDR3: TGTGCCAGCAGTTACCGGGTCGCCTACGAGCAGTACTTC. It specifies CASSYRVAYEQYF.

The chain has TRBV6-5 and TRBJ2-7; D gene uncertain. The CDR3 sequence is 13 residues long. V was clipped by 1 base and J by 6 bases, with 10 bases between them. Germline V gene sequence: CDR1 MNHEY, CDR2 SVGAGI. The CDR3 protein is CASSYFPLREQYF. The CDR3 DNA is TGTGCCAGCAGTTACTTCCCCCTTCGCGAGCAGTACTTC.

This chain joins TRBV6-1 and TRBJ2-3; 11 bases line up with TRBD2. Trimming took 6 bases from V and 7 from J; bases not matched to a gene: 3. Germline V gives CDR1 MNHNS, CDR2 SASEGT. The CDR3 covers 13 residues. In DNA, the CDR3 is TGTGCCAGCAGGACTAGCGGGGATTATACGCAGTATTTT. This gives the protein CASRTSGDYTQYF.

The rearrangement uses TRBV9 and TRBJ2-7, with 10 bases aligning to TRBD1. The CDR3 covers 14 residues. V was clipped by 3 bases and J by 6 bases; unmatched bases: 6. Germline V CDR1 and CDR2: SGDLS, YYNGEE. The CDR3 region has the DNA TGTGCCAGCAGCGATGGGACAGGGGAACGCGAGCAGTACTTC. Translation gives CASSDGTGEREQYF.

The V and J genes are TRBV28 and TRBJ2-2; D possibly corresponds to TRBD2 (5 bases). Per germline, CDR1 MDHEN and CDR2 SYDVKM. The CDR3 length is 14 residues. V dropped 8 bases and J dropped 4 bases, with 14 bases sitting between them. The DNA of the CDR3 is TGTGCCAGCTCTTGGGAGTTTAGCACCGGGGAGCTGTTTTTT. Translated: CASSWEFSTGELFF.

The genes are TRBV5-1 and TRBJ2-1; 11 nucleotides align to TRBD2. V dropped 4 bases and J dropped 3; count of bases not matched to a gene: 3. Germline-derived CDR1 and CDR2 are SGHRS and YFSETQ. The CDR3 has 15 amino acids. CDR3 bases: TGCGCCAGCAGCGGGACTAGCGGAAGCTACAATGAGCAGTTCTTC. Its protein is CASSGTSGSYNEQFF.

This clone was counted a single time. The V and J genes are TRBV10-3 and TRBJ1-1; 7 bases fit TRBD1. CDR3 length: 14 amino acids. The V gene end was trimmed by 6 bases and the J gene end by 1 base; junction bases not matched to a gene: 5. Germline V lookup: CDR1 ENHRY, CDR2 SYGVKD. CDR3 amino acids: CAIRRGQQNTEAFF. The CDR3 nucleotides read TGTGCCATCAGGAGGGGACAGCAGAACACTGAAGCTTTCTTT.

This rearrangement joins TRBV27 to TRBJ2-7, with a weak D call TRBD2 (6 bases). The CDR3 runs to 13 residues. CDR1 is MNHEY, CDR2 SMNVEV, per germline (reference sequence). Trimming removed 10 bases from V and 4 bases from J, with 17 bases in between. The CDR3 sequence is CATSPGVQYEQYF. The CDR3, as DNA: TGTGCCACCTCGCCGGGGGTCCAGTACGAGCAGTACTTC.